This TCR beta chain was sequenced for a study of chemoradiotherapy in HPV16-positive cancers. Across the study: A couple of HPV16-positive patients' cells yielded candidate HPV-specific clones and common motifs.

Regarding the study as a whole: Non-HPV-specific T cells did not expand in tumors during treatment, whereas candidate HPV-specific clones and E7-related motifs did.

Points on this clone: The antigen is undetermined.

The CDR3 loop spans 16 amino acids. Losses at the gene ends were 4 bases for V and 2 bases for J; bases not matched to a gene: 7. Per germline, CDR1 SQVTM and CDR2 ANQGSEA. Only in-frame clones appear in the TCRdb table, and some are missing; sequencing was by immunoSEQ multiplex PCR. The repertoire holds around 29,000 clones, with around 90% as singletons. The TCR comes from a human donor with HPV-associated anogenital cancer. Sequencing used blood, obtained from a patient who underwent chemoradiotherapy. The chain joins TRBV29-1 to TRBJ2-3; 12 nucleotides agree with TRBD2. CDR3 sequence reads: CSVAGGLAGSTDTQYF. The CDR3 region has the DNA TGCAGCGTTGCAGGCGGACTAGCGGGATCCACAGATACGCAGTATTTT.